This entry lists 11 T cell receptor beta chains sequenced from one sample in a study of Ad26.COV2.S vaccination and SARS-CoV-2 variants. Treatment: around 19 received Ad26.COV2.S at low or high dose, single or two shots; a few received placebo; per-sample allocation not given. After the first vaccine or placebo injection, samples were drawn on day 63. Assay used: immunoSEQ multiplex PCR; TCRdb lists only in-frame clones, some missing. The data show about 390,000 clones, approximately 90% seen once. Material: peripheral blood, obtained in a trial of Ad26.COV2.S vaccine versus placebo. Source of these receptors: a person between 18 and 60 years old who received the Ad26.COV2.S COVID-19 vaccine or a placebo.

This chain joins TRBV6-5 and TRBJ1-1, with a possible D match to TRBD1 (5 bases). The CDR3 has 13 amino acids. CDR1 MNHEY and CDR2 SVGAGI come from the germline V gene. Trimming pared 0 bases from V and 7 bases from J, leaving 9 bases between. DNA of the CDR3: TGTGCCAGCAGTTACTCGGGGCCTTTTGAAGCTTTCTTT. Translated, it gives CASSYSGPFEAFF.

A single count supports this clone. V gene TRBV6-4 combines with J gene TRBJ1-1; 9 bases agree with TRBD1. The germline gives CDR1 MRHNA, CDR2 SNTAGT. This CDR3 contains 15 residues. V was clipped by 3 bases and J by 3 bases; unmatched bases: 5. In DNA, the CDR3 is TGTGCCAGCAGTGAACAGGGGGCTTTTTACACTGAAGCTTTCTTT. It codes for CASSEQGAFYTEAFF.

This clone was picked up a small number of times. This sequence joins TRBV10-2 and TRBJ1-5; D not certain. This CDR3 has 16 amino acids. The germline gives CDR1 WSHSY, CDR2 SAAADI. The V gene lost 0 bases and the J gene lost 0 bases, with 9 bases spanning the gap. The CDR3 DNA reads as TGCGCCAGCAGTGAGTCGAGACACCCTAGCAATCAGCCCCAGCATTTT. Protein sequence: CASSESRHPSNQPQHF.

The chain joins TRBV7-8 to TRBJ2-1, with 7 bases identical to TRBD1. The CDR3 covers 17 residues. CDR1 and CDR2 from the germline V gene are SGHVS and FQNEAQ. After removal of 4 bases from V and 4 bases from J, the junction contained 13 bases not matched to a gene. For the CDR3, the DNA is TGTGCCAGCAGCTCCCTTTACCGGGACAGAGGTTACAATGAGCAGTTCTTC. The encoded protein is CASSSLYRDRGYNEQFF.

The V and J genes are TRBV15 and TRBJ1-5; D is uncertain. CDR1 LNHNV and CDR2 YYDKDF come from the germline V gene (reference sequence). V lost 8 bases and J 3 bases, leaving 17 bases between the germline ends. The CDR3 spans 15 residues. As DNA, the CDR3 is TGTGCCACCTCCGAGGGCAGGTTGGTCAATCAGCCCCAGCATTTT. It encodes CATSEGRLVNQPQHF.

V and J are TRBV6-2 or TRBV6-3 and TRBJ2-2, with D perhaps matching TRBD1 (5 bases). Germline CDR1 and CDR2: MNHEY and SVGEGT. The CDR3 loop spans 17 amino acids. V lost 2 bases to trimming and J lost 0 bases, with 13 bases between them. Here the CDR3 reads CASSYIRQFANTGELFF. As DNA, the CDR3 is TGTGCCAGCAGTTACATAAGACAGTTCGCGAACACCGGGGAGCTGTTTTTT.

As to this clone: Relative to the germline gene, one junction end is altered; a read error may explain this. V usage is TRBV7-9 and J usage is TRBJ1-3; D is undetermined. The CDR3 consists of 12 residues. Germline CDR1 and CDR2: SEHNR and FQNEAQ (reference sequence). For the CDR3, the DNA is TGTGCCAGCAGCTTAGAATACTCCTTAATACATTTT. As protein: CASSLEYSLIHF.

This chain uses TRBV19 with TRBJ1-6; no clear D. With 2 bases removed from V and 10 bases from J, the gap between germline ends came to 9 bases. Germline V CDR1 and CDR2: LNHDA, SQIVND (reference sequence). The CDR3 spans 13 residues. The DNA for the CDR3 is TGTGCCAGTAGTATAATGCCCCGATCACCCCTCCACTTT. Protein: CASSIMPRSPLHF.

About this clone: The identical CDR3 is also encoded by other nucleotide sequences in the sample. The J gene is TRBJ2-7, the V gene TRBV11-2; no definite D call. The germline CDR1 and CDR2 sequences are SGHAT and FQNNGV. CDR3 size: 12 residues. Trimming stripped 5 bases from V and 3 bases from J, with 8 bases between. The chain's CDR3 is CASSPQGYEQYF. The CDR3 DNA reads TGTGCCAGCAGCCCCCAAGGCTACGAGCAGTACTTC.

The chain recombines TRBV19 with TRBJ1-2; 7 positions match TRBD1. Germline V gene data show CDR1 as LNHDA and CDR2 as SQIVND (reference sequence). This CDR3 has 16 residues. V trimming: 7 bases; J trimming: 4 bases; junction bases outside the gene matches: 15. The chain's CDR3 is CASTPGQAKGAYGYTF. The CDR3 DNA is TGTGCCAGTACCCCCGGACAGGCCAAGGGGGCCTATGGCTACACCTTC.

V usage is TRBV19 and J usage is TRBJ1-2; D might be TRBD1 (5 bases). The CDR3 length is 12 residues. Trimming removed 1 base from V and 7 bases from J, with 7 bases in between. CDR1 is LNHDA and CDR2 is SQIVND in the germline V gene (reference sequence). This chain's CDR3 is CASSIAGGGYTF. The CDR3 coding sequence is TGTGCCAGTAGTATAGCCGGGGGTGGCTACACCTTC.